These 8 T cell receptor beta chains were all obtained from the same sample, sequenced in a study of T cells of healthy individuals. TCRdb re-called the 5' RACE reads with MiXCR, one entry per CDR3 protein. The sample lists some 69,000 distinct CDR3 sequences, about 16% occurring once. The receptors here all came from a human donor in good health.

CDR3 sequence: CASSYLSTAGNTIYF. Here the CDR3 DNA reads TGTGCCAGCAGTTACCTGAGTACGGCTGGAAACACCATATATTTT. V gene TRBV6-5 combines with J gene TRBJ1-3; D ambiguous. This CDR3 is 15 amino acids long. The germline V gene has CDR1 MNHEY and CDR2 SVGAGI. The V and J ends lost 2 bases and 2 bases respectively, with 10 bases between them.

This clonotype was detected ten times or more. The V call is TRBV7-3, the J call TRBJ2-7; a possible D gene is TRBD1 (5 bases). The CDR3 contains 12 residues. V was shortened by 0 bases and J by 7 bases, with 7 bases between the two germline ends. Germline assignment: CDR1 SGHTA and CDR2 FQGTGA. CDR3 coding DNA: TGTGCCAGCAGCTTAACAGGGGAAGAGCAGTACTTC. It translates to CASSLTGEEQYF.

This clonotype has a count of ten or more. This chain links TRBV12-3 or TRBV12-4 with TRBJ2-1; TRBD2 agrees at 7 bases. Germline trimming cut 5 bases from V and 8 bases from J; bases unmatched to any gene: 18. CDR3 size: 17 residues. The CDR3: CASSPLLLAMTGHEQFF. The CDR3 DNA reads TGTGCCAGCAGTCCACTCCTACTAGCGATGACTGGGCATGAGCAGTTCTTC.

Ten or more counts support this clonotype. The chain uses TRBV7-9 and TRBJ1-6; 7 bases agree with TRBD1. The CDR3 consists of 15 residues. V was clipped by 3 bases and J by 9 bases; unmatched bases: 8. Germline loops: CDR1 SEHNR, CDR2 FQNEAQ (reference sequence). The CDR3 coding sequence is TGTGCCAGCAGCTTTGACAGGGTAGAGATTTCACCCCTCCACTTT. Its protein product is CASSFDRVEISPLHF.

The gene calls are TRBV6-2 or TRBV6-3 and TRBJ2-4; D assignment may be TRBD1 or TRBD2 (5 bases each). CDR1 and CDR2 (germline): MNHEY, SVGEGT. V lost 7 bases and J lost 3, with 10 bases in between. The CDR3 contains 13 residues. The CDR3 bases are TGTGCCAGCACAGGGACGGGCAAAAACATTCAGTACTTC. Its protein product is CASTGTGKNIQYF.

The V call is TRBV6-5, the J call TRBJ2-1, with 7 bases aligning to TRBD2. Germline trimming cut 5 bases from V and 3 bases from J; bases unmatched to any gene: 7. The CDR3 contains 15 residues. In germline, CDR1 is MNHEY, CDR2 SVGAGI. CDR3 protein: CASSTKRTSYNEQFF. The DNA for the CDR3 is TGTGCCAGCAGTACAAAAAGGACTAGCTACAATGAGCAGTTCTTC.

This clonotype was recorded at least ten times. The rearrangement joins TRBV6-6 to TRBJ1-5, with TRBD1 as a possible D gene (5 bases). The V gene's germline CDR1 is MNHNY and CDR2 SVGAGI (reference sequence). CDR3 size: 14 residues. Trimming cost V 4 bases and J 2 bases, with 9 bases left between them. CDR3 region: CASSSGNGNQPQHF. CDR3 bases: TGTGCCAGCAGTTCAGGGAACGGCAATCAGCCCCAGCATTTT.

Written as DNA, the CDR3 is TGTGCCAGCAGCCCTTCAGAGGCAGGTGGGTCACCCCTCCACTTT. It specifies CASSPSEAGGSPLHF. The chain is built from TRBV3-1 and TRBJ1-6; D is unresolved. The V and J ends lost 4 bases and 10 bases respectively, with 17 bases between them. Germline-derived CDR1 and CDR2 are LGHDT and YNNKEL (reference sequence). This CDR3 contains 15 residues.